This T cell receptor beta chain is drawn from a study of vaccination and CD4 T cells after COVID-19. Study-level points and caveats: From a median of about 21 to 40, SARS-CoV-2-reactive clonotypes increased, though not significantly.

With regard to this clonotype: The antigen is not known.

The V gene's germline CDR1 is GTSNPN and CDR2 SVGIG (reference sequence). The CDR3 loop spans 13 amino acids. The Oncomine TCR Beta short-read assay sequenced DNA from cultured CD4+ T cells. TCRdb re-analysed the PCR reads in MiXCR, keeping a single row per CDR3 protein. The table lists approximately 7,200 distinct CDR3 sequences, 45% to 55% of them singletons. Treatment meaning: approximately nine-day PBMC culture with coronavirus spike peptide pools or control peptides (ViraFEST assay). CD4+ T cells of the unexposed donor were collected before the COVID-19 pandemic (2011-2018). Investigators exposed CD4+ T cells from unexposed donors to SARS-CoV-2 S/N and four cold-coronavirus spikes, as cells permitted.

This rearrangement joins TRBV30 to TRBJ2-7, with TRBD1 matching over 11 bases. The receptor was derived from a human donor in good health. Sequenced sample: CD4+ T cells from blood, cultured in vitro. Here the CDR3 reads CAAGTGGSYEQYF. The CDR3 region has the DNA TGTGCTGCCGGGACAGGGGGGTCCTACGAGCAGTACTTC.